The T cell receptor beta chain under discussion was sequenced for a study of T cell responses to AZD1222 COVID-19 vaccine. The CDR3 has 13 residues. The V and J ends lost 10 bases and 0 bases respectively, with 13 bases between them. Looked up from germline, CDR1 is ENHRY and CDR2 is SYGVKD. Profiling relied on immunoSEQ multiplex PCR, and the TCRdb table lists in-frame clones only, not all of them. The table includes about 48,000 clones, approximately 90% detected once. This sample comprised peripheral blood, obtained 28 days after the second AZD1222 dose. The chain links TRBV10-3 to TRBJ2-7; a weak D match, TRBD1 (6 bases). This receptor was identified in an adult who received the AZD1222 COVID-19 vaccine. In nucleotides, the CDR3 is TGTGCCACGCAGTCCAGGGGCTCCTACGAGCAGTACTTC. Translated: CATQSRGSYEQYF.